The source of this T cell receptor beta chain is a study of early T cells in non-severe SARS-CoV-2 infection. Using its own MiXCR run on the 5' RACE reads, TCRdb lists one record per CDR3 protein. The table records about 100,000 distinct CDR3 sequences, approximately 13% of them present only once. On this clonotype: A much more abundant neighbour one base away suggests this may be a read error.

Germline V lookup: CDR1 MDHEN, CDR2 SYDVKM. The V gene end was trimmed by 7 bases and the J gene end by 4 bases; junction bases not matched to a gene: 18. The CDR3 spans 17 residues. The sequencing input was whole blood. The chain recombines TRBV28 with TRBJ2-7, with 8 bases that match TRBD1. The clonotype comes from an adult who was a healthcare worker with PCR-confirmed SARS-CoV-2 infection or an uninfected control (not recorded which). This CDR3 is CASTSPSRTGCMYEQYF. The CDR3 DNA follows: TGTGCCAGCACCTCCCCGTCACGGACAGGGTGCATGTACGAGCAGTACTTC.